Following are 29 T cell receptor beta chains from one sample sequenced in a study of cytomegalovirus exposure and HLA in healthy donors. Repertoires were generated with immunoSEQ multiplex PCR, while TCRdb's copy carries only in-frame clones and drops some. The sample includes around 130,000 clones, almost 90% of them seen just once. The sample taken for sequencing was PBMCs. The source of these receptors is a man aged 25 to 40 in good health and CMV-seronegative.

The chain carries TRBV11-2 and TRBJ2-7; unclear D gene. Looked up from germline, CDR1 is SGHAT and CDR2 is FQNNGV. CDR3 size: 12 residues. Trimming removed 0 bases at V and 5 bases at J, with 5 bases between. CDR3 sequence (DNA): TGTGCCAGCAGCTTAGATGTAAACGAGCAGTACTTC. Residues: CASSLDVNEQYF.

The chain carries TRBV27 and TRBJ2-5; TRBD1 aligns across 8 bases. Losses at the gene ends were 6 bases for V and 5 bases for J; bases not matched to a gene: 17. The germline V gene has CDR1 MNHEY and CDR2 SMNVEV (reference sequence). The CDR3 is 17 amino acids. The CDR3 DNA reads as TGTGCCAGCAGCCGCTCTAGGACAGGGAAGAGAGGGGAGACCCAGTACTTC. Its protein is CASSRSRTGKRGETQYF.

This rearrangement joins TRBV6-5 to TRBJ2-7; 8 nucleotides agree with TRBD1. V shed 4 bases, J shed 4 bases, and the junction held 9 bases outside the gene matches. The germline V gene encodes CDR1 MNHEY and CDR2 SVGAGI. The CDR3 contains 15 residues. CDR3 amino acids: CASSSAWTGPYEQYF. The DNA of the CDR3 is TGTGCCAGCAGTTCCGCGTGGACAGGGCCGTACGAGCAGTACTTC.

The rearrangement joins TRBV5-6 to TRBJ1-6; no definite D call. This CDR3 is 15 amino acids long. Germline V gene data show CDR1 as SGHDT and CDR2 as YYEEEE. Trimming stripped 0 bases from V and 6 bases from J, with 10 bases between. CDR3 DNA: TGTGCCAGCAGCTTGGTGCCAGGTTCTAATTCACCCCTCCACTTT. Translation: CASSLVPGSNSPLHF.

This clone came up a few times. V usage is TRBV6-5 and J usage is TRBJ2-7; no clear D gene. Looked up from germline, CDR1 is MNHEY and CDR2 is SVGAGI. V gave up 0 bases and J gave up 3 bases, with 6 bases separating them. This CDR3 has 13 residues. CDR3 DNA sequence: TGTGCCAGCAGTTACTCTACTCGCTACGAGCAGTACTTC. This translates into CASSYSTRYEQYF.

This rearrangement joins TRBV7-9 to TRBJ1-2, with a weak D call TRBD1 (5 bases). The CDR3 consists of 17 residues. Per the germline V gene, CDR1 is SEHNR and CDR2 is FQNEAQ (reference sequence). Trimming stripped 2 bases from V and 1 base from J, with 17 bases between. This chain's CDR3 is CASSLPRGSLLNYGYTF. The CDR3 bases are TGTGCCAGCAGCTTACCCCGGGGGAGCCTACTTAACTATGGCTACACCTTC. The variable domain in full, with the rest retrieved from reference TRBV7-9 and TRBJ1-2, is DTGVSQNPRHKITKRGQNVTFRCDPISEHNRLYWYRQTLGQGPEFLTYFQNEAQLEKSRLLSDRFSAERPKGSFSTLEIQRTEQGDSAMYLCASSLPRGSLLNYGYTFGSGTRLTVV.

The V and J genes are TRBV15 and TRBJ2-1; 10 bases map to TRBD2. The CDR3 is 18 amino acids. The germline CDR1 and CDR2 sequences are LNHNV and YYDKDF (reference sequence). V shed 3 bases, J shed 4 bases, and the junction held 12 bases outside the gene matches. In DNA, the CDR3 is TGTGCCACCAGCAGGGCATTTACGACTAGCGGGCAATACAATGAGCAGTTCTTC. It encodes CATSRAFTTSGQYNEQFF.

The chain joins TRBV18 to TRBJ2-5; D possibly corresponds to TRBD1 (6 bases). Germline CDR1 reads KGHSH; CDR2 reads LQKENI. This CDR3 is built from 13 residues. V was clipped by 1 base and J by 3 bases, with 6 bases between them. The CDR3 DNA sequence: TGTGCCAGCTCACCACGGACAGAAGAGACCCAGTACTTC. Amino acid sequence: CASSPRTEETQYF.

The gene calls are TRBV30 and TRBJ1-2; TRBD1 matches at 11 bases. Germline V lookup: CDR1 GTSNPN, CDR2 SVGIG (reference sequence). Trimming removed 5 bases from V and 0 bases from J; junction bases left unmatched: 2. The CDR3 spans 14 residues. The CDR3 DNA follows: TGTGCCTGGGGGACAGGGGGAGCTAACTATGGCTACACCTTC. Its protein is CAWGTGGANYGYTF.

This clone was seen only once. The chain is built from TRBV7-9 and TRBJ1-2, with 8 bases identical to TRBD1. This CDR3 contains 13 residues. The germline V gene has CDR1 SEHNR and CDR2 FQNEAQ (reference sequence). J gave up 5 bases and V 5 bases, and 4 bases lay outside the gene matches. The DNA of the CDR3 is TGTGCCAGCAGCCCGGGACAGGCTTATGGCTACACCTTC. Its protein product is CASSPGQAYGYTF.

The V gene is TRBV7-3, the J gene TRBJ2-2; D perhaps matches TRBD1 (6 bases). The CDR3 covers 13 residues. Trimming took off 5 bases at V and 6 bases at J, with 10 bases between the two ends. From germline, CDR1 is SGHTA and CDR2 FQGTGA. The CDR3 region has the DNA TGTGCCAGCAGCCCGACAGGCCCCGGGGAGCTGTTTTTT. It yields the protein CASSPTGPGELFF.

J is TRBJ2-7 and V is TRBV5-4, with TRBD2 matching 9 bases. CDR3 length: 16 residues. J gave up 0 bases and V 1 base, and 5 bases lay outside the gene matches. The V gene's germline CDR1 is SGHNT and CDR2 YYREEE (reference sequence). CDR3 DNA sequence: TGTGCCAGCAGCTTGAACGGCGGGAGGGCCTCCTACGAGCAGTACTTC. Translation gives CASSLNGGRASYEQYF.

The V and J genes are TRBV9 and TRBJ2-3; TRBD2 agrees at 10 bases. Per the germline V gene, CDR1 is SGDLS and CDR2 is YYNGEE. The CDR3 has 15 residues. V trimming: 3 bases; J trimming: 4 bases; junction bases outside the gene matches: 5. CDR3 region: CASSAGLASPDTQYF. The CDR3 DNA is TGTGCCAGCAGCGCGGGACTAGCGTCCCCAGATACGCAGTATTTT. Supplemented by reference TRBV9 and TRBJ2-3, the full variable domain reads DSGVTQTPKHLITATGQRVTLRCSPRSGDLSVYWYQQSLDQGLQFLIQYYNGEERAKGNILERFSAQQFPDLHSELNLSSLELGDSALYFCASSAGLASPDTQYFGPGTRLTVL.

The genes are TRBV5-1 and TRBJ1-1, with no clear D. The V end was cut by 0 bases, the J end by 0 bases, with 9 bases between. This CDR3 has 15 amino acids. CDR1 SGHRS and CDR2 YFSETQ come from the germline V gene. CDR3 loop: CASSLGQKLNTEAFF. CDR3 bases: TGCGCCAGCAGCTTGGGGCAGAAACTGAACACTGAAGCTTTCTTT. Complete variable domain (other parts from reference TRBV5-1 and TRBJ1-1): KAGVTQTPRYLIKTRGQQVTLSCSPISGHRSVSWYQQTPGQGLQFLFEYFSETQRNKGNFPGRFSGRQFSNSRSEMNVSTLELGDSALYLCASSLGQKLNTEAFFGQGTRLTVV.

This rearrangement joins TRBV7-2 to TRBJ2-7, with a tentative D call TRBD1 (6 bases). This CDR3 has 16 amino acids. Germline V lookup: CDR1 SGHTA, CDR2 FQGNSA. V was trimmed by 5 bases and J by 9 bases, leaving 26 bases between them. The CDR3 DNA reads TGTGCCAGCAGCCGAGGGTTGGGGGCTCGGGGTTTGGTGCAGTACTTC. Amino acids: CASSRGLGARGLVQYF. The full variable domain, rest sourced from reference TRBV7-2 and TRBJ2-7, is GAGVSQSPSNKVTEKGKDVELRCDPISGHTALYWYRQSLGQGLEFLIYFQGNSAPDKSGLPSDRFSAERTGGSVSTLTIQRTQQEDSAVYLCASSRGLGARGLVQYFGPGTRLTVT.

The chain couples TRBV30 to TRBJ1-3; 9 nucleotides align to TRBD1. The CDR3 is 16 residues long. Trimming took 4 bases from V and 0 from J; bases not matched to a gene: 7. The V gene's germline CDR1 is GTSNPN and CDR2 SVGIG (reference sequence). The CDR3 sequence: CAWTGTGTHSGNTIYF. The CDR3, as DNA: TGTGCCTGGACCGGGACAGGGACTCACTCTGGAAACACCATATATTTT. The full variable domain, with the rest looked up from reference TRBV30 and TRBJ1-3, is SQTIHQWPATLVQPVGSPLSLECTVEGTSNPNLYWYRQAAGRGLQLLFYSVGIGQISSEVPQNLSASRPQDRQFILSSKKLLLSDSGFYLCAWTGTGTHSGNTIYFGEGSWLTVV.

V is TRBV9 and J is TRBJ2-4, with TRBD1 matching 7 bases. CDR1 and CDR2 from the germline V gene are SGDLS and YYNGEE. The J segment lost 10 bases and the V segment lost 0 bases, leaving 10 bases of the junction unmatched. The CDR3 has 15 amino acids. CDR3 in DNA: TGTGCCAGCAGCGTAGGGGATCAGGGGGAATTTATTCAGTACTTC. Translation gives CASSVGDQGEFIQYF.

The V gene is TRBV7-3, the J gene TRBJ2-5, with 7 bases identical to TRBD1. The germline gives CDR1 SGHTA, CDR2 FQGTGA. This CDR3 is 14 amino acids long. J was trimmed by 5 bases and V by 5 bases; bases with no gene match: 8. The CDR3: CASSQPDRDETQYF. DNA of the CDR3: TGTGCCAGCAGCCAGCCCGACAGGGATGAGACCCAGTACTTC. Filled out from reference TRBV7-3 and TRBJ2-5, the complete variable domain reads GAGVSQTPSNKVTEKGKYVELRCDPISGHTALYWYRQSLGQGPEFLIYFQGTGAADDSGLPNDRFFAVRPEGSVSTLKIQRTERGDSAVYLCASSQPDRDETQYFGPGTRLLVL.

This sequence joins TRBV12-5 and TRBJ1-1; possibly TRBD1 for D (6 bases). This CDR3 spans 15 amino acids. Germline CDR1 and CDR2: LGHNT and FRNRAP. Deletions cut 5 bases from V and 4 bases from J, with 17 bases between. The CDR3: CASGPQQGRTTEAFF. CDR3 nucleotide sequence: TGTGCTAGTGGTCCACAACAGGGTAGGACCACTGAAGCTTTCTTT.

This clone was seen a single time. This chain uses TRBV5-1 with TRBJ2-2; tentatively, D is TRBD2 (5 bases). V was cut by 4 bases and J by 7 bases, with 20 bases left in between. Germline loops: CDR1 SGHRS, CDR2 YFSETQ. CDR3 length equals 16 residues. This CDR3 is CASSLLTNGNGGELFF. CDR3 DNA sequence: TGCGCCAGCAGCCTTCTGACTAACGGGAATGGCGGGGAGCTGTTTTTT.

The chain couples TRBV9 to TRBJ2-1, with 7 bases identical to TRBD2. Trimming took 0 bases from V and 6 from J; bases not matched to a gene: 6. Germline values: CDR1 SGDLS, CDR2 YYNGEE. This CDR3 region has 15 residues. The CDR3 bases are TGTGCCAGCAGCGTAGACCCTACTAGCGCCAATGAGCAGTTCTTC. Translating gives CASSVDPTSANEQFF.

The chain is built from TRBV7-2 and TRBJ1-2; D remains ambiguous. The V and J ends lost 2 bases and 7 bases respectively, with 20 bases between them. Germline CDR1 and CDR2: SGHTA and FQGNSA. The CDR3 length is 16 residues. The DNA for the CDR3 is TGTGCCAGCAGCTTAACATGGGGTACCGGGGTGGGTGGCTACACCTTC. Protein sequence: CASSLTWGTGVGGYTF.

CDR3 bases: TGTGCCAGCTCGCCTAATGACAGGGTAGCTAACTATGGCTACACCTTC. This sequence encodes CASSPNDRVANYGYTF. The gene calls are TRBV18 and TRBJ1-2, with 7 nucleotides matching TRBD1. The CDR3 length is 16 residues. V shed 6 bases, J shed 0 bases, and the junction held 10 bases outside the gene matches. In germline, CDR1 is KGHSH, CDR2 LQKENI. The whole variable domain, filled in from reference TRBV18 and TRBJ1-2, reads NAGVMQNPRHLVRRRGQEARLRCSPMKGHSHVYWYRQLPEEGLKFMVYLQKENIIDESGMPKERFSAEFPKEGPSILRIQQVVRGDSAAYFCASSPNDRVANYGYTFGSGTRLTVV.

The genes are TRBV5-1 and TRBJ2-1; the D is unclear. CDR1 is SGHRS and CDR2 is YFSETQ in the germline V gene. The CDR3 totals 14 residues. V lost 5 bases to trimming and J lost 3 bases, with 12 bases between them. CDR3 region: CASRPPRFYNEQFF. DNA for the CDR3: TGCGCCAGCAGACCCCCGCGGTTCTACAATGAGCAGTTCTTC.

The chain joins TRBV13 to TRBJ2-3; D possibly corresponds to TRBD2 (5 bases). Germline loops: CDR1 PRHDT, CDR2 FYEKMQ (reference sequence). This CDR3 has 14 amino acids. Trimming stripped 7 bases from V and 3 bases from J, with 14 bases between. The CDR3 DNA reads as TGTGCCAGCACTGGCGGAGCGGAAACAGATACGCAGTATTTT. This codes for CASTGGAETDTQYF.

The V and J genes are TRBV7-9 and TRBJ2-7; 10 bases fit TRBD1. The germline V gene has CDR1 SEHNR and CDR2 FQNEAQ (reference sequence). This CDR3 has 15 residues. With V trimmed by 4 bases and J by 3 bases, 6 bases remained unmatched. The DNA of the CDR3 is TGTGCCAGCAGCTCCCAGACAGGGGGCCTCTACGAGCAGTACTTC. Translating gives CASSSQTGGLYEQYF. The whole variable domain, filled in from reference TRBV7-9 and TRBJ2-7, reads DTGVSQNPRHKITKRGQNVTFRCDPISEHNRLYWYRQTLGQGPEFLTYFQNEAQLEKSRLLSDRFSAERPKGSFSTLEIQRTEQGDSAMYLCASSSQTGGLYEQYFGPGTRLTVT.

The rearrangement uses TRBV9 and TRBJ1-5; D gene ambiguous. Trimming stripped 0 bases from V and 0 bases from J, with 7 bases between. The CDR3 runs 15 residues. Looked up from germline, CDR1 is SGDLS and CDR2 is YYNGEE. The CDR3 DNA is TGTGCCAGCAGCGTAGGTTCAGATAGCAATCAGCCCCAGCATTTT. It is translated as CASSVGSDSNQPQHF.

V is TRBV6-1 and J is TRBJ2-1; D gene unclear. V lost 5 bases and J lost 0, with 8 bases in between. Germline CDR1 MNHNS, CDR2 SASEGT. This CDR3 is built from 14 residues. As DNA, the CDR3 is TGTGCCAGCAGTCTAGACCCCTCCTACAATGAGCAGTTCTTC. It codes for CASSLDPSYNEQFF.

The rearrangement uses TRBV6-5 and TRBJ2-1; 7 bases align to TRBD2. Per the germline V gene, CDR1 is MNHEY and CDR2 is SVGAGI. V gave up 10 bases and J gave up 10 bases; unmatched junction bases: 4. CDR3 length: 10 residues. DNA for the CDR3: TGTGCCACTTGGGGGGGAGAGCAGTTCTTC. The encoded protein is CATWGGEQFF.